Presented here are 14 T cell receptor beta chains from one specimen sequenced in a study of T cell responses to AZD1222 COVID-19 vaccine. Method: immunoSEQ multiplex PCR; TCRdb's copy keeps in-frame clones and lacks some. This sample has fewer than 150,000 clones; more than 75% occur once, and the top ten carry about 1.2%. The source was peripheral blood, collected on day 0 of AZD1222 vaccination. Receptors were obtained from an adult in good health.

The CDR3 DNA sequence: TGTGCCAGCAGCTTAGGGGCTTTTGGGGCTGGGGCCAACGTCCTGACTTTC. Its translation: CASSLGAFGAGANVLTF. The rearrangement uses TRBV7-6 and TRBJ2-6, with no clear D. Trimming took off 1 base at V and 2 bases at J, with 12 bases between the two ends. Germline lookup yields CDR1 SGHVS and CDR2 FNYEAQ. This CDR3 spans 17 amino acids.

The chain combines TRBV28 with TRBJ1-3; D is ambiguous. Per the germline V gene, CDR1 is MDHEN and CDR2 is SYDVKM. This CDR3 comprises 12 residues. V was clipped by 2 bases and J by 4 bases, with 3 bases between them. CDR3 DNA sequence: TGTGCCAGCAGTTTAAAGGGAAACACCATATATTTT. This translates into CASSLKGNTIYF. Drawing the rest from reference TRBV28 and TRBJ1-3, the complete variable domain is DVKVTQSSRYLVKRTGEKVFLECVQDMDHENMFWYRQDPGLGLRLIYFSYDVKMKEKGDIPEGYSVSREKKERFSLILESASTNQTSMYLCASSLKGNTIYFGEGSWLTVV.

The rearrangement uses TRBV6-5 and TRBJ2-7; possibly TRBD2 for D (6 bases). CDR3 size: 15 residues. CDR1 and CDR2 (germline): MNHEY, SVGAGI. V dropped 5 bases and J dropped 3 bases, with 17 bases sitting between them. The CDR3 here is CASSPASLASYEQYF. The CDR3 bases are TGTGCCAGCAGTCCCGCATCTCTAGCGAGCTACGAGCAGTACTTC.

This sequence joins TRBV4-1 and TRBJ1-4; tentatively, D is TRBD1 (5 bases). The CDR3 totals 14 residues. Trimming cost V 5 bases and J 8 bases, with 15 bases left between them. Germline-derived CDR1 and CDR2 are MGHRA and YSYEKL. CDR3 amino acids: CASSSMQGWEKLFF. As DNA, the CDR3 is TGCGCCAGCAGCTCCATGCAGGGATGGGAAAAACTGTTTTTT.

V and J are TRBV7-8 and TRBJ2-7, with 9 bases fitting TRBD1. Trimming cost V 0 bases and J 9 bases; bases outside gene matches: 6. The CDR3 consists of 14 residues. Germline V lookup: CDR1 SGHVS, CDR2 FQNEAQ. This CDR3 reads CASSLADRGAVQYF. The CDR3 nucleotides read TGTGCCAGCAGCTTAGCCGACAGGGGGGCTGTGCAGTACTTC.

This clone was seen only a few times. The genes are TRBV5-1 and TRBJ2-7, with a tentative D call TRBD1 (6 bases). The germline V and J ends were trimmed by 1 base and 0 bases, with 11 bases remaining between them. The CDR3 spans 15 residues. CDR1 and CDR2 (germline): SGHRS, YFSETQ. The CDR3 loop is CASSLKGQSSYEQYF. The CDR3 region has the DNA TGCGCCAGCAGCTTGAAAGGACAGTCCTCCTACGAGCAGTACTTC. Full variable domain (remainder filled in from reference TRBV5-1 and TRBJ2-7): KAGVTQTPRYLIKTRGQQVTLSCSPISGHRSVSWYQQTPGQGLQFLFEYFSETQRNKGNFPGRFSGRQFSNSRSEMNVSTLELGDSALYLCASSLKGQSSYEQYFGPGTRLTVT.

This chain links TRBV7-9 with TRBJ1-1; D is possibly TRBD1 (6 bases). Trimming cost V 4 bases and J 3 bases, with 12 bases left between them. Germline V gives CDR1 SEHNR, CDR2 FQNEAQ (reference sequence). The CDR3 runs to 14 residues. The CDR3 loop reads CASSSRGADTEAFF. CDR3 nucleotides: TGTGCCAGCAGCTCCAGGGGTGCGGACACTGAAGCTTTCTTT.

V usage is TRBV6-1 and J usage is TRBJ1-6; possibly TRBD1 for D (5 bases). The CDR3 length is 16 residues. Deletions cut 0 bases from V and 6 bases from J, with 12 bases between. Germline CDR1 reads MNHNS; CDR2 reads SASEGT. The chain's CDR3 is CASSEAVRGGNSPLHF. The CDR3 DNA follows: TGTGCCAGCAGTGAAGCGGTAAGGGGCGGTAATTCACCCCTCCACTTT.

The chain combines TRBV18 with TRBJ2-1; D unresolved. Deletions cut 4 bases from V and 9 bases from J, with 7 bases between. Germline V gene data show CDR1 as KGHSH and CDR2 as LQKENI. The CDR3 is 11 amino acids. The CDR3 DNA sequence: TGTGCCAGCTCACGGGGTAGTGAGCAGTTCTTC. Protein sequence: CASSRGSEQFF.

The gene calls are TRBV27 and TRBJ2-4; 8 bases match TRBD1. Per the germline V gene, CDR1 is MNHEY and CDR2 is SMNVEV (reference sequence). The CDR3 runs 16 residues. The ends lost 8 bases at V and 1 base at J; junction bases unmatched: 10. The CDR3: CASGPGQGIAKNIQYF. The DNA for the CDR3 is TGTGCCAGCGGACCCGGACAGGGAATCGCCAAAAACATTCAGTACTTC.

This clone was seen once. The chain uses TRBV5-4 and TRBJ2-5; 9 nucleotides line up with TRBD2. The trim removed 1 base at V and 5 bases at J, leaving 9 bases unmatched. The CDR3 contains 16 residues. Germline CDR1 and CDR2: SGHNT and YYREEE (reference sequence). Here the CDR3 reads CASSLKAGGPRETQYF. DNA of the CDR3: TGTGCCAGCAGCTTGAAGGCGGGGGGGCCTCGGGAGACCCAGTACTTC. The whole variable domain, filled in from reference TRBV5-4 and TRBJ2-5, reads ETGVTQSPTHLIKTRGQQVTLRCSSQSGHNTVSWYQQALGQGPQFIFQYYREEENGRGNFPPRFSGLQFPNYSSELNVNALELDDSALYLCASSLKAGGPRETQYFGPGTRLLVL.

The rearrangement links TRBV7-6 to TRBJ1-4, with no clear D. The CDR3 has 12 residues. V was pared by 2 bases and J by 7 bases, with 5 bases between. Germline assignment: CDR1 SGHVS and CDR2 FNYEAQ. CDR3 bases: TGTGCCAGCAGCTTAATGCCTGAAAAACTGTTTTTT. Protein product: CASSLMPEKLFF.

The genes are TRBV6-5 and TRBJ2-2; D gene ambiguous. Germline V gene lookup returns CDR1 MNHEY and CDR2 SVGAGI. CDR3 length equals 14 residues. V was clipped by 1 base and J by 5 bases, with 8 bases between them. CDR3 DNA: TGTGCCAGCAGTTACTTCGATCGGACCGGGGAGCTGTTTTTT. Protein sequence: CASSYFDRTGELFF.

This chain joins TRBV29-1 and TRBJ1-2, with a weak D call TRBD1 (5 bases). Trimming pared 1 base from V and 7 bases from J, leaving 22 bases between. The germline CDR1 and CDR2 sequences are SQVTM and ANQGSEA. The CDR3 is made up of 16 amino acids. The CDR3 here is CSVEANPGQIARGYTF. The DNA for the CDR3 is TGCAGCGTTGAAGCCAACCCCGGACAAATCGCCCGTGGCTACACCTTC.